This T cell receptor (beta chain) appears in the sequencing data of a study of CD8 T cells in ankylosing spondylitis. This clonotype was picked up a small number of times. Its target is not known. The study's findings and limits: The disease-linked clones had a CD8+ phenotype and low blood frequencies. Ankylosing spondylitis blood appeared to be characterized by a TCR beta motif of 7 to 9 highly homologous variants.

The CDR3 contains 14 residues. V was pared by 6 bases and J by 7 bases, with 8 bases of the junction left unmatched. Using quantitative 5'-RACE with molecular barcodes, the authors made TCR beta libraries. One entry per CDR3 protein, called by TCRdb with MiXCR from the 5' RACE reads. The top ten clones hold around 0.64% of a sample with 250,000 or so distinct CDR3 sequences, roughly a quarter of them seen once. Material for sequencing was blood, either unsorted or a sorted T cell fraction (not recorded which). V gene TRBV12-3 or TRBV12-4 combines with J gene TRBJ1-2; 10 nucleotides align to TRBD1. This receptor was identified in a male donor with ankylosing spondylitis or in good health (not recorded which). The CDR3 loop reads CASSRTGGTSGYTF. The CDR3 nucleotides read TGTGCCAGCAGCAGGACAGGGGGGACTAGTGGCTACACCTTC.